This T cell receptor (beta chain) was sequenced during a study of cytomegalovirus exposure and HLA in healthy donors. The CDR3 has 15 amino acids. The germline V gene has CDR1 MNHNS and CDR2 SASEGT. Trimming left V 3 bases short and J 4 bases short, with 13 bases between. The study ran its PCR with 60 Vbeta and 13 Jbeta primers. Only in-frame clones appear in the TCRdb table, and some are missing; sequencing was by immunoSEQ multiplex PCR. The data contain around 300,000 clones, approximately 70% of them singletons. This chain links TRBV6-1 with TRBJ1-5; no reliable D call. Source material: PBMCs. The receptor comes from a female donor in good health and CMV-seronegative. In nucleotides, the CDR3 is TGTGCCAGCAGTGACTTGCGTATGACTAATCAGCCCCAGCATTTT. Its protein product is CASSDLRMTNQPQHF.